This entry lists 26 T cell receptor beta chains sequenced from one sample in a study of blood T cells in healthy people across ages. Through a sample-barcoded 5' primer and a J-beta primer mix, a second PCR was run for roughly 6 to 11 cycles. TCRdb recomputed calls from the 5' RACE reads with MiXCR, one row per CDR3 protein. The table records more than 800,000 distinct CDR3 sequences, more than 25% of them present only once. Sequenced input: blood. These receptors all stem from an elderly woman in good health.

This clonotype was detected only once. The chain recombines TRBV4-2 with TRBJ2-7; D is possibly TRBD2 (5 bases). Germline V gene sequence: CDR1 LGHNA, CDR2 YNFKEQ. V lost 0 bases and J 2 bases, leaving 8 bases between the germline ends. The CDR3 runs 14 residues. The CDR3 DNA sequence: TGTGCCAGCAGCCAAGATCGGGGTACCTACGAGCAGTACTTC. This translates into CASSQDRGTYEQYF.

This clonotype was recorded at least ten times. The gene calls are TRBV3-1 and TRBJ2-1, with D perhaps TRBD2 (6 bases). The CDR3 totals 17 residues. CDR1 and CDR2 (germline): LGHDT, YNNKEL (reference sequence). Trimming took off 4 bases at V and 2 bases at J, with 18 bases between the two ends. CDR3 sequence reads: CASSRSGTNLTYNEQFF. In nucleotides, the CDR3 is TGTGCCAGCAGCCGTAGCGGCACCAACCTAACCTACAATGAGCAGTTCTTC.

The chain links TRBV18 to TRBJ1-2; D ambiguous. Germline V lookup: CDR1 KGHSH, CDR2 LQKENI. This CDR3 has 14 amino acids. The V end was cut by 1 base, the J end by 6 bases, with 12 bases between. The CDR3 loop is CASSPRQQPDGYTF. The CDR3 DNA follows: TGTGCCAGCTCACCACGCCAACAGCCGGATGGCTACACCTTC.

At least ten counts were recorded for this clonotype. The chain joins TRBV6-1 to TRBJ2-1; TRBD2 agrees at 9 bases. Losses at the gene ends were 8 bases for V and 2 bases for J; bases not matched to a gene: 4. The CDR3 covers 14 residues. Germline-derived CDR1 and CDR2 are MNHNS and SASEGT. The CDR3 is CASGGGGAYNEQFF. The CDR3 DNA reads TGTGCCAGCGGGGGCGGGGGGGCCTACAATGAGCAGTTCTTC.

This clonotype was seen only a few times. This could be a read error, since a much larger clone is one nucleotide away. The rearrangement links TRBV5-1 to TRBJ2-5; D perhaps matches TRBD1 (6 bases). The CDR3 spans 15 residues. CDR1 and CDR2 (germline): SGHRS, YFSETQ. The CDR3 protein is CASSFQQGLQEAQYF. CDR3 nucleotide sequence: TGCGCCAGCAGCTTTCAACAGGGCCTCCAAGAGGCCCAGTACTTC.

This clonotype was found a few times. The V call is TRBV7-2, the J call TRBJ2-2, with 7 bases matching TRBD1. V was pared by 2 bases and J by 4 bases, with 4 bases of the junction left unmatched. Looked up from germline, CDR1 is SGHTA and CDR2 is FQGNSA. This CDR3 spans 15 amino acids. Here the CDR3 reads CASSLRGLGTGELFF. Written as DNA, the CDR3 is TGTGCCAGCAGCTTAAGGGGGCTAGGCACCGGGGAGCTGTTTTTT.

This clonotype was recorded many times. This rearrangement joins TRBV7-9 to TRBJ1-2; D call uncertain. Germline V gene data show CDR1 as SEHNR and CDR2 as FQNEAQ (reference sequence). CDR3 size: 16 residues. V shed 0 bases and J shed 2 bases, with 13 bases lying between them. CDR3 nucleotides: TGTGCCAGCAGCTTAGCGCGGCCCGGGCAGAACTATGGCTACACCTTC. This sequence encodes CASSLARPGQNYGYTF.

About this clonotype itself: A read error may be the cause here, since a much bigger clone is one base away. This rearrangement joins TRBV6-5 to TRBJ2-1; D may be TRBD1 (6 bases). Per germline, CDR1 MNHEY and CDR2 SVGAGI. The CDR3 contains 16 residues. V lost 5 bases, J lost 2 bases, and 16 bases lay in between. The CDR3 DNA follows: TGTGCCAGCAGTACCCAGGGGTCTGCTCCCTACAATGAGCAGTTCTTC. Translating it yields CASSTQGSAPYNEQFF.

This clonotype was found many times. The genes are TRBV6-5 and TRBJ2-4; D is unresolved. Germline CDR1 and CDR2: MNHEY and SVGAGI. V lost 6 bases to trimming and J lost 5 bases, with 11 bases between them. This CDR3 is built from 13 residues. CDR3 nucleotide sequence: TGTGCCAGCAGGGCCTTGGGTGAAAACATTCAGTACTTC. This sequence encodes CASRALGENIQYF.

The table lists this clonotype with many counts. The V and J genes are TRBV7-9 and TRBJ2-1; D is perhaps TRBD2 (5 bases). The CDR3 loop spans 13 amino acids. V was clipped by 5 bases and J by 14 bases, with 19 bases between them. Germline loops: CDR1 SEHNR, CDR2 FQNEAQ (reference sequence). In DNA form, the CDR3 reads TGTGCCAGCAGCCCCCCTAGCAGCCTTGCCGAGTTCTTC. Its protein is CASSPPSSLAEFF.

This clonotype was seen only a few times. A much larger clone is a single base away; this may be a read error. The chain is built from TRBV20-1 and TRBJ2-7, with 8 bases that match TRBD2. V was clipped by 2 bases and J by 7 bases; unmatched bases: 10. The CDR3 loop spans 14 amino acids. Germline V gene sequence: CDR1 DFQATT, CDR2 SNEGSKA (reference sequence). DNA for the CDR3: TGCAGTGCTAGAAGTAGCGGGGAGCACAATGAGCAGTACTTC. This gives the protein CSARSSGEHNEQYF.

V gene TRBV3-1 combines with J gene TRBJ1-1; a possible D gene is TRBD1 (6 bases). V shed 1 base and J shed 10 bases, with 10 bases lying between them. The CDR3 has 12 residues. Per germline, CDR1 LGHDT and CDR2 YNNKEL (reference sequence). The CDR3 loop is CASSQVGRGAFF. CDR3 DNA: TGTGCCAGCAGCCAAGTTGGCAGGGGAGCTTTCTTT. Looking up the rest from reference TRBV3-1 and TRBJ1-1 gives the full variable domain: DTAVSQTPKYLVTQMGNDKSIKCEQNLGHDTMYWYKQDSKKFLKIMFSYNNKELIINETVPNRFSPKSPDKAHLNLHINSLELGDSAVYFCASSQVGRGAFFGQGTRLTVV.

The V call is TRBV29-1, the J call TRBJ2-7; D might be TRBD1 or TRBD2, each matching 5 bases. The CDR3 is made up of 14 amino acids. CDR1 and CDR2 (germline): SQVTM, ANQGSEA. The V and J ends lost 4 bases and 7 bases respectively, with 20 bases between them. The CDR3 loop reads CSVGGTLAGSEQYF. The CDR3 DNA reads as TGCAGCGTTGGTGGGACGCTGGCAGGGAGTGAGCAGTACTTC.

The chain has TRBV20-1 and TRBJ1-3; D unclear. This CDR3 is built from 14 residues. The germline gives CDR1 DFQATT, CDR2 SNEGSKA (reference sequence). Trimming shortened V by 6 bases and J by 0 bases, and 12 bases separated the two germline ends. The CDR3 protein is CSAKTESSGNTIYF. The CDR3 region has the DNA TGCAGTGCGAAGACGGAGAGCTCTGGAAACACCATATATTTT.

In the case of this clonotype: It may be a read error: a sequence one base away is much more abundant. CDR3 sequence: CSARGTSGGADAQYF. CDR3 in DNA: TGCAGTGCTAGAGGAACTAGCGGGGGGGCAGATGCGCAGTATTTT. The genes are TRBV20-1 and TRBJ2-3, with 13 bases identical to TRBD2. CDR3 size: 15 residues. CDR1 and CDR2 (germline): DFQATT, SNEGSKA (reference sequence).

For the CDR3, the DNA is TGTGCCAGCCAAGAGGGAGCGGGCTCAAGGACCGGGGAGCTGTTTTTT. It yields the protein CASQEGAGSRTGELFF. J is TRBJ2-2 and V is TRBV7-9, with D possibly matching TRBD2 (6 bases). V lost 8 bases and J 5 bases, leaving 21 bases between the germline ends. The germline V gene encodes CDR1 SEHNR and CDR2 FQNEAQ (reference sequence). This CDR3 contains 16 residues.

The sample holds one count of this clonotype. The V call is TRBV20-1, the J call TRBJ2-1; 9 bases align to TRBD1. Germline CDR1 DFQATT, CDR2 SNEGSKA (reference sequence). The CDR3 covers 14 residues. The V segment lost 5 bases and the J segment 7 bases; nucleotides outside the gene matches: 9. Here the CDR3 reads CSAARTGVCNEQFF. CDR3 sequence (DNA): TGCAGTGCTGCTCGGACAGGGGTGTGTAATGAGCAGTTCTTC.

This clonotype appeared many times. The chain combines TRBV29-1 with TRBJ1-1, with 8 bases lining up with TRBD1. Germline CDR1 reads SQVTM; CDR2 reads ANQGSEA. CDR3 size: 14 residues. With V trimmed by 4 bases and J by 0 bases, 4 bases remained unmatched. CDR3 DNA: TGCAGCGTTGGGACAGGGACGGTGAACACTGAAGCTTTCTTT. Residues: CSVGTGTVNTEAFF.

This clonotype was observed at least ten times. V is TRBV7-9 and J is TRBJ2-3, with D perhaps TRBD1 or TRBD2 (5 bases each). The germline V gene encodes CDR1 SEHNR and CDR2 FQNEAQ (reference sequence). The V gene lost 4 bases and the J gene lost 6 bases, with 14 bases spanning the gap. The CDR3 is 14 residues long. Written as DNA, the CDR3 is TGTGCCAGCAGCTCCGGGGACGCTCGGGATACGCAGTATTTT. The encoded protein is CASSSGDARDTQYF.

In the case of this clonotype: This sequence may be a read error, since a much larger clone differs from it by one base. J is TRBJ2-7 and V is TRBV3-1; perhaps D is TRBD1 or TRBD2 (7 bases each). V lost 4 bases, J lost 4 bases, and 14 bases lay in between. Germline V gene lookup returns CDR1 LGHDT and CDR2 YNNKEL (reference sequence). The CDR3 extends over 14 amino acids. The CDR3 here is CASSREGAGYEQYF. CDR3 DNA: TGTGCCAGCAGCCGGGAGGGGGCTGGGTACGAGCAGTACTTC.

The table lists this clonotype with many counts. CDR3 sequence (DNA): TGTGCCAGCAGTTTCCTCTCGACAGGAGCGGTCTCACCCCTCCACTTT. It yields the protein CASSFLSTGAVSPLHF. The rearrangement uses TRBV27 and TRBJ1-6, with D perhaps TRBD1 (6 bases). The ends were cut back, 3 bases at V and 10 bases at J, with 19 bases in the middle. The CDR3 is made up of 16 amino acids. Germline-derived CDR1 and CDR2 are MNHEY and SMNVEV (reference sequence).

Points on this clonotype: This clone may be a read error of a much larger clone one base away. The CDR3 sequence: CASSPPSEVTDTQYF. The CDR3, as DNA: TGTGCCAGCAGTCCCCCTAGCGAGGTCACAGATACGCAGTATTTT. The chain combines TRBV5-5 with TRBJ2-3; D might be TRBD2 (6 bases). The CDR3 runs 15 residues. Trimming took 5 bases from V and 2 from J, leaving 15 bases between them. The germline CDR1 and CDR2 sequences are SGHKS and YYEKEE (reference sequence).

This clonotype has a handful of counts. The chain employs TRBV18 and TRBJ2-1; 13 nucleotides agree with TRBD2. The V and J ends lost 4 bases and 8 bases, in that order; junction bases with no gene match: 5. The CDR3 has 15 amino acids. CDR1 and CDR2 (germline): KGHSH, LQKENI. This CDR3 is CASSLGLAGVYEQFF. DNA of the CDR3: TGTGCCAGCTCACTAGGACTAGCGGGGGTTTATGAGCAGTTCTTC.

J is TRBJ1-5 and V is TRBV28; no clear D. Trimming removed 4 bases from V and 6 bases from J, with 13 bases in between. CDR3 length equals 14 residues. Germline CDR1 MDHEN, CDR2 SYDVKM. CDR3 sequence reads: CASSSPIETQPQHF. DNA of the CDR3: TGTGCCAGCAGTTCCCCGATAGAAACTCAGCCCCAGCATTTT.

Ten or more counts support this clonotype. The chain joins TRBV27 to TRBJ2-6, with 8 nucleotides matching TRBD1. The ends lost 6 bases at V and 1 base at J; junction bases unmatched: 8. Germline V CDR1 and CDR2: MNHEY, SMNVEV (reference sequence). The CDR3 has 17 amino acids. The CDR3 spells CASRLGQGASGANVLTF. The DNA for the CDR3 is TGTGCCAGCAGATTAGGACAGGGAGCATCTGGGGCCAACGTCCTGACTTTC.

This clonotype was seen many times. V is TRBV20-1 and J is TRBJ2-1; D call uncertain. The CDR3 totals 14 residues. The germline V gene has CDR1 DFQATT and CDR2 SNEGSKA (reference sequence). The V and J ends lost 3 bases and 0 bases respectively, with 9 bases between them. CDR3 in DNA: TGCAGTGCTAGGGCCAGAAGCTCCTACAATGAGCAGTTCTTC. Translated: CSARARSSYNEQFF.